Each of the 32 T cell receptor beta chains below was sequenced from the same sample in a study of blood T cell repertoires in COVID-19. TCRdb's table, derived via immunoSEQ multiplex PCR, lists solely in-frame clones and lacks some. Of over 200,000 clones listed, over 70% were seen once; the top ten hold about 4%. The sample comprised PBMCs or T cells enriched from blood (not recorded which). These receptors were collected from a woman under 40 who had been exposed to COVID-19.

This clone was seen more than once but under ten times. The gene calls are TRBV19 and TRBJ1-4, with D hard to call. CDR1 LNHDA and CDR2 SQIVND come from the germline V gene (reference sequence). The CDR3 has 14 amino acids. Trimming took off 3 bases at V and 4 bases at J, with 9 bases between the two ends. The CDR3 region is CASSINRNNEKLFF. The CDR3 DNA reads TGTGCCAGTAGTATTAACAGAAATAATGAAAAACTGTTTTTT.

This clone occurred once. The chain employs TRBV15 and TRBJ1-2, with D perhaps TRBD1 (5 bases). The CDR3 spans 16 residues. V lost 5 bases, J lost 2 bases, and 18 bases lay in between. Germline values: CDR1 LNHNV, CDR2 YYDKDF (reference sequence). The CDR3 region has the DNA TGTGCCACCAGCGACCCCCGGACACGTACAAACTATGGCTACACCTTC. The encoded protein is CATSDPRTRTNYGYTF.

The chain is built from TRBV11-2 and TRBJ1-2; D is ambiguous. The CDR3 is 12 amino acids. The ends were cut back, 2 bases at V and 5 bases at J, with 6 bases in the middle. CDR1 and CDR2 from the germline V gene are SGHAT and FQNNGV. The CDR3 is CASSLSGYGYTF. In DNA form, the CDR3 reads TGTGCCAGCAGCTTATCGGGGTATGGCTACACCTTC. The full variable domain, its missing parts supplied by reference TRBV11-2 and TRBJ1-2, is EAGVAQSPRYKIIEKRQSVAFWCNPISGHATLYWYQQILGQGPKLLIQFQNNGVVDDSQLPKDRFSAERLKGVDSTLKIQPAKLEDSAVYLCASSLSGYGYTFGSGTRLTVV.

This chain joins TRBV14 and TRBJ1-4; D is undetermined. The CDR3 has 15 residues. Germline values: CDR1 SGHDN, CDR2 FVKESK. V dropped 1 base and J dropped 4 bases, with 10 bases sitting between them. The CDR3 DNA follows: TGTGCCAGCAGCCAAGTGGGCTCCCTTAATGAAAAACTGTTTTTT. Its translation is CASSQVGSLNEKLFF.

The chain joins TRBV7-9 to TRBJ2-7, with 9 bases aligning to TRBD2. The CDR3 covers 15 residues. Trimming took 4 bases from V and 4 from J; bases not matched to a gene: 8. Per germline, CDR1 SEHNR and CDR2 FQNEAQ (reference sequence). The CDR3 DNA is TGTGCCAGCAGCTCCCGGGAAGCGGGGGGTTACGAGCAGTACTTC. As protein: CASSSREAGGYEQYF.

This chain joins TRBV18 and TRBJ1-4, with D maybe TRBD1 (5 bases). This CDR3 has 12 residues. With 8 bases removed from V and 8 bases from J, the gap between germline ends came to 12 bases. The V gene's germline CDR1 is KGHSH and CDR2 LQKENI. CDR3 nucleotides: TGTGCCAGCCAGGGCCAAGGAGAAAAACTGTTTTTT. Its translation: CASQGQGEKLFF.

V gene TRBV29-1 combines with J gene TRBJ2-2; 7 bases map to TRBD1. Trimming at V came to 7 bases and at J to 4 bases, leaving 6 bases not matched to a gene. The CDR3 consists of 13 residues. The germline CDR1 and CDR2 sequences are SQVTM and ANQGSEA. The CDR3 is CSASHRGTGELFF. DNA for the CDR3: TGCAGCGCTTCCCACAGGGGCACCGGGGAGCTGTTTTTT.

DNA for the CDR3: TGTGCCACCAAACATCAGATGAACACTGAAGCTTTCTTT. This codes for CATKHQMNTEAFF. The chain uses TRBV15 and TRBJ1-1; D unclear. Between the trimmed V and J ends, which lost 7 bases and 0 bases, there was a span of 9 bases. The CDR3 runs 13 residues. Germline CDR1 LNHNV, CDR2 YYDKDF (reference sequence).

The chain's CDR3 is CASSQVPPNPARGDEAFF. The CDR3 coding sequence is TGTGCCAGCAGCCAAGTACCCCCGAACCCTGCCAGGGGGGACGAAGCTTTCTTT. The chain combines TRBV3-1 (or the pseudogene TRBV3-2) with TRBJ1-1; TRBD1 matches 7 bases. Trimming cost V 1 base and J 8 bases; bases outside gene matches: 19. The CDR3 spans 18 residues. Germline lookup yields CDR1 LGHDT and CDR2 YNNKEL (reference sequence).

Points on this clone: At the DNA level, this CDR3 is encoded by other sequences in the same sample as well. V usage is TRBV29-1 and J usage is TRBJ1-4; tentatively, D is TRBD1 (5 bases). Germline values: CDR1 SQVTM, CDR2 ANQGSEA. This CDR3 region has 13 residues. The V end was cut by 4 bases, the J end by 5 bases, with 11 bases between. The CDR3 sequence is CSVGGTGNEKLFF. For the CDR3, the DNA is TGCAGCGTTGGCGGGACGGGGAATGAAAAACTGTTTTTT. The full variable domain, in which reference TRBV29-1 and TRBJ1-4 provide the parts outside the CDR3, is SAVISQKPSRDICQRGTSLTIQCQVDSQVTMMFWYRQQPGQSLTLIATANQGSEATYESGFVIDKFPISRPNLTFSTLTVSNMSPEDSSIYLCSVGGTGNEKLFFGSGTQLSVL.

The chain links TRBV6-1 to TRBJ1-2; 10 nucleotides line up with TRBD1. The CDR3 is 14 residues long. Germline trimming cut 1 base from V and 6 bases from J; bases unmatched to any gene: 2. The germline V gene has CDR1 MNHNS and CDR2 SASEGT. CDR3 nucleotides: TGTGCCAGCAGTGAAGTAGGGACAGGGGATGGCTACACCTTC. Translation: CASSEVGTGDGYTF.

The chain is built from TRBV5-4 and TRBJ1-2; 8 positions agree with TRBD1. Looked up from germline, CDR1 is SGHNT and CDR2 is YYREEE (reference sequence). This CDR3 spans 14 amino acids. V was pared by 4 bases and J by 4 bases, with 6 bases of the junction left unmatched. In DNA, the CDR3 is TGTGCCAGCAGCGATCCGGGACAGGTCTATGGCTACACCTTC. Translating gives CASSDPGQVYGYTF.

Only one count was recorded for this clone. V and J are TRBV7-2 and TRBJ1-3; no reliable D call. The CDR3 extends over 14 amino acids. Germline CDR1 SGHTA, CDR2 FQGNSA. Trimming left V 0 bases short and J 4 bases short, with 7 bases between. DNA for the CDR3: TGTGCCAGCAGCTTAGCAGGGAGCGGAAACACCATATATTTT. It translates to CASSLAGSGNTIYF.

This chain uses TRBV27 with TRBJ1-2, with 8 bases fitting TRBD1. The CDR3 contains 15 residues. Germline CDR1 reads MNHEY; CDR2 reads SMNVEV (reference sequence). Trimming cost V 5 bases and J 8 bases; bases outside gene matches: 13. The CDR3 bases are TGTGCCAGCAGTACTCTCCAGGGGGCAGAGGGCGGCTACACCTTC. This sequence encodes CASSTLQGAEGGYTF.

The chain couples TRBV6-5 to TRBJ1-3; a weak D match, TRBD1 (6 bases). Germline assignment: CDR1 MNHEY and CDR2 SVGAGI. V was trimmed by 6 bases and J by 4 bases, leaving 10 bases between them. The length of the CDR3 is 13 residues. The CDR3 region is CASSPGQGNTIYF. DNA for the CDR3: TGTGCCAGCAGCCCCGGACAGGGAAACACCATATATTTT.

The rearrangement links TRBV5-8 to TRBJ2-7; 7 nucleotides match TRBD1. CDR1 SGHTS and CDR2 YDEGEE come from the germline V gene. Trimming at V came to 5 bases and at J to 2 bases, leaving 7 bases not matched to a gene. CDR3 length: 14 residues. CDR3 nucleotides: TGTGCCAGCAGACAAAAGGGGGCTGCCTACGAGCAGTACTTC. Translated: CASRQKGAAYEQYF.

J is TRBJ2-1 and V is TRBV12-5, with TRBD1 identical over 8 bases. CDR1 is LGHNT, CDR2 FRNRAP, per germline. V was pared by 7 bases and J by 0 bases, with 14 bases of the junction left unmatched. The CDR3 is 18 residues long. CDR3 amino acids: CASVTGTGGWSSYNEQFF. DNA for the CDR3: TGTGCTAGTGTCACCGGGACAGGCGGATGGAGCTCCTACAATGAGCAGTTCTTC.

This chain uses TRBV27 with TRBJ2-7; D might be TRBD1 (5 bases). The germline gives CDR1 MNHEY, CDR2 SMNVEV (reference sequence). CDR3 length: 14 residues. Trimming pared 4 bases from V and 0 bases from J, leaving 10 bases between. CDR3 nucleotides: TGTGCCAGCAGTTCGGACACGAGCTCCTACGAGCAGTACTTC. Translating it yields CASSSDTSSYEQYF.

The chain uses TRBV27 and TRBJ1-6; TRBD1 agrees at 8 bases. The CDR3 contains 15 residues. The trim removed 5 bases at V and 8 bases at J, leaving 8 bases unmatched. Germline V lookup: CDR1 MNHEY, CDR2 SMNVEV (reference sequence). The DNA of the CDR3 is TGTGCCAGCAGTCTCGGACAGGGTGTTGATTCACCCCTCCACTTT. As protein: CASSLGQGVDSPLHF.

In its sample, this clone was seen once. J is TRBJ1-1 and V is TRBV3-1 (or the pseudogene TRBV3-2); 7 bases map to TRBD1. This CDR3 has 15 residues. Germline CDR1 reads LGHDT; CDR2 reads YNNKEL (reference sequence). V dropped 5 bases and J dropped 4; count of bases not matched to a gene: 10. CDR3 nucleotide sequence: TGTGCCAGCAGCAAACACAGGGGTACGAGCACTGAAGCTTTCTTT. Its translation is CASSKHRGTSTEAFF.

The DNA of the CDR3 is TGCGCCAGCAGCCTCCCCTCTCGGGGACAGGGATACACTGAAGCTTTCTTT. Encoded protein: CASSLPSRGQGYTEAFF. This rearrangement joins TRBV4-1 to TRBJ1-1, with 9 bases matching TRBD1. V lost 4 bases and J lost 3; bases outside the gene matches: 12. Germline V gene lookup returns CDR1 MGHRA and CDR2 YSYEKL. CDR3 length: 17 residues.

The V call is TRBV7-8, the J call TRBJ1-3; weak D call: TRBD1 (5 bases). The germline CDR1 and CDR2 sequences are SGHVS and FQNEAQ. The CDR3 is made up of 15 amino acids. The V end was cut by 4 bases, the J end by 2 bases, with 12 bases between. The CDR3 DNA follows: TGTGCCAGCAGCTGGGAGGGGCGCGCTGGAAACACCATATATTTT. Translating gives CASSWEGRAGNTIYF.

This sequence joins TRBV30 and TRBJ1-3, with a tentative D call TRBD1 (6 bases). Per germline, CDR1 GTSNPN and CDR2 SVGIG (reference sequence). This CDR3 is built from 15 residues. Written as DNA, the CDR3 is TGTGCTGCTGGAGGACAGACAATATCTGGAAACACCATATATTTT. Residues: CAAGGQTISGNTIYF.

The CDR3 coding sequence is TGTGCCAGCAGCTTAGATCAACGGGATCTCTACGAGCAGTACTTC. This gives the protein CASSLDQRDLYEQYF. This chain connects TRBV7-9 to TRBJ2-7, with a possible D match to TRBD2 (5 bases). The CDR3 is 15 amino acids. Germline CDR1 is SEHNR and CDR2 is FQNEAQ (reference sequence). Trimming pared 1 base from V and 3 bases from J, leaving 13 bases between.

The V and J genes are TRBV19 and TRBJ2-1; 11 nucleotides line up with TRBD2. The CDR3 is made up of 15 amino acids. J lost 4 bases, V lost 6 bases, and 5 bases had no gene match. Germline V CDR1 and CDR2: LNHDA, SQIVND (reference sequence). Written as DNA, the CDR3 is TGTGCCAGTAGACCGGGACTAGCGGCTTACAATGAGCAGTTCTTC. It translates to CASRPGLAAYNEQFF.

J is TRBJ2-1 and V is TRBV25-1; 12 nucleotides align to TRBD2. This CDR3 region has 17 residues. CDR1 is MGHDK and CDR2 is SYGVNS in the germline V gene. V shed 4 bases and J 2 bases; nucleotides not matched to a gene: 6. The CDR3 DNA is TGTGCCAGCAGTGGCCCTTCTAGCGGGGGGGCCTACAATGAGCAGTTCTTC. It is translated as CASSGPSSGGAYNEQFF.

This rearrangement joins TRBV7-2 to TRBJ2-7; 8 positions agree with TRBD2. The germline V gene has CDR1 SGHTA and CDR2 FQGNSA. This CDR3 has 15 residues. J gave up 8 bases and V 5 bases, and 14 bases lay outside the gene matches. The CDR3 DNA reads as TGTGCCAGCAGCCACGGGGGGGGACCGGAGGGCAAGCAGTACTTC. Its translation: CASSHGGGPEGKQYF.

This chain uses TRBV19 with TRBJ2-7; 12 nucleotides line up with TRBD2. The V gene end was trimmed by 5 bases and the J gene end by 4 bases; junction bases not matched to a gene: 6. This CDR3 comprises 15 residues. Germline lookup yields CDR1 LNHDA and CDR2 SQIVND (reference sequence). The CDR3 nucleotides are TGTGCCAGTAGTGTGATGACTAGCGGGAGTTACGAGCAGTACTTC. Encoded protein: CASSVMTSGSYEQYF.

This clone was observed once. V and J are TRBV7-9 and TRBJ1-3, with D possibly TRBD1 on 5 matching bases. Trimming removed 5 bases at V and 0 bases at J, with 14 bases between. Germline V gives CDR1 SEHNR, CDR2 FQNEAQ (reference sequence). This CDR3 comprises 16 residues. The CDR3 DNA reads as TGTGCCAGCAGCCCGGGGGGGTCCCTCTCTGGAAACACCATATATTTT. Protein product: CASSPGGSLSGNTIYF.

The chain uses TRBV27 and TRBJ2-7, with a tentative D call TRBD2 (6 bases). The germline V gene has CDR1 MNHEY and CDR2 SMNVEV (reference sequence). The length of the CDR3 is 16 residues. Trimming removed 1 base at V and 1 base at J, with 14 bases between. This CDR3 reads CASSLYAAGGSYEQYF. CDR3 DNA sequence: TGTGCCAGCAGTTTATATGCAGCGGGTGGGTCCTACGAGCAGTACTTC.

This chain joins TRBV6-5 and TRBJ1-2; possibly TRBD1 for D (5 bases). The CDR3 runs to 15 residues. Trimming shortened V by 6 bases and J by 7 bases, and 21 bases separated the two germline ends. CDR1 MNHEY and CDR2 SVGAGI come from the germline V gene. The CDR3 reads CASSRPGLPLSGYTF. Here the CDR3 DNA reads TGTGCCAGCAGCCGCCCGGGACTCCCCCTATCTGGCTACACCTTC.

V gene TRBV6-1 combines with J gene TRBJ1-2; no definite D call. V was pared by 3 bases and J by 8 bases, with 16 bases between. The germline gives CDR1 MNHNS, CDR2 SASEGT. The CDR3 length is 14 residues. The CDR3: CASSDGQVTVGYTF. DNA of the CDR3: TGTGCCAGCAGTGACGGCCAGGTGACGGTGGGCTACACCTTC.